This T cell receptor beta chain was sequenced for a study of response to subunit inactivated influenza vaccine. Study-wide results and limits: Researchers suggested that each seasonal influenza vaccination recruits few new T cells.

In the case of this clonotype: Its specificity is not known.

The CDR3 runs to 14 residues. The germline V and J ends were trimmed by 0 bases and 7 bases, with 14 bases remaining between them. Germline loops: CDR1 SGHRS, CDR2 YFSETQ. TCRdb re-derived calls from the RT-PCR reads in MiXCR, one entry per CDR3 protein. The repertoire includes fewer than 700,000 distinct CDR3 sequences, approximately 13% of them detected once, and around 14% sits in the top ten. The sequencing here drew on PBMCs from blood, taken 40 to 50 days after vaccination. The chain links TRBV5-1 to TRBJ2-7; D ambiguous. The receptor's source is a man aged 45-65 years who received an inactivated influenza vaccine. The CDR3 loop is CASSLGERLGEQYF. The DNA for the CDR3 is TGCGCCAGCAGCTTGGGAGAACGCTTGGGTGAGCAGTACTTC.